This T cell receptor (beta chain) was observed in a study of CD8+ T cells in alopecia areata. Looking at the study overall: Tofacitinib administration persisted for 6 to 18 months, succeeded by 6 months off drug. Study results and limitations: The study found TCR sharing across patients less clear than in mice, possibly for HLA reasons.

A few counts support this clone. Its antigen is currently unknown. Following extraction, RNA underwent reverse transcription to cDNA, which served as the sequencing template. Sequenced by immunoSEQ multiplex PCR; TCRdb stores in-frame clones only, minus some. This repertoire shows roughly 200,000 clones, roughly 50% found once; its top ten account for approximately 11%. The CDR3 sequence is 14 residues long. J gave up 3 bases and V 4 bases, and 7 bases lay outside the gene matches. Germline assignment: CDR1 SGHRS and CDR2 YFSETQ. Sample treatment: oral pan-JAK inhibitor, 5-10 mg twice daily. This chain uses TRBV5-1 with TRBJ2-7; TRBD2 agrees at 7 bases. The TCR sequence derives from a human donor with alopecia areata. Sequenced material: CD8+ T cells sorted from blood, taken at week 24, from a patient treated with tofacitinib. The CDR3 DNA reads as TGCGCCAGCAGCGTTTCTAGCGGAAACTACGAGCAGTACTTC. Its translation: CASSVSSGNYEQYF.